One and the same sample provided the 14 T cell receptor beta chains below, sequenced in a study of human T cells and chemical hapten exposure. The time point is: pre-sensitization, week 0. The treatment denotes: therapeutic diphenylcyclopropenone sensitization with weekly scalp DPC. TCRdb reprocessed the RACE reads via MiXCR and lists one record per CDR3 protein. The table includes about 380,000 distinct CDR3 sequences, more than 4.5% detected once. Material: whole blood, obtained in connection with sensitization to the hapten diphenylcyclopropenone (DPC). The receptor source for this set is a woman aged 50 to 60 with alopecia areata. Some clones in this sample may be carry-over from other donors' samples.

Concerning this clonotype: The junction departs from the called germline gene at one end, perhaps through a read error. The chain joins TRBV7-8 to TRBJ2-1; possibly TRBD1 for D (5 bases). CDR3 length: 16 amino acids. Germline V lookup: CDR1 SGHVS, CDR2 FQNEAQ. CDR3: CASSLAYRSSYNERFF. The CDR3 DNA sequence: TGTGCCAGCAGCTTAGCGTACAGGAGCTCCTACAATGAGCGGTTCTTC.

This clonotype was seen more than once but under ten times. The rearrangement links TRBV6-2 or TRBV6-3 to TRBJ2-1; 11 bases fit TRBD2. Germline V gene sequence: CDR1 MNHEY, CDR2 SVGEGT. With V trimmed by 5 bases and J by 9 bases, 6 bases remained unmatched. The CDR3 runs 14 residues. CDR3 sequence: CASSALAGEGEQFF. The CDR3 DNA sequence: TGTGCCAGCAGTGCACTAGCGGGAGAGGGTGAGCAGTTCTTC.

This clonotype was counted between two and nine times. CDR3 in DNA: TGTGCCAGCAGCGCTAACCACCACCCTATTAGTACGCAGTATTTT. This gives the protein CASSANHHPISTQYF. The chain carries TRBV13 and TRBJ2-3; no definite D call. The V end lost 5 bases, the J end lost 8 bases, and 20 bases lay between the germline ends. This CDR3 has 15 amino acids. CDR1 and CDR2 (germline): PRHDT, FYEKMQ (reference sequence).

This clonotype was seen more than once but under ten times. The chain joins TRBV9 to TRBJ2-3; 8 bases agree with TRBD1. With 0 bases clipped from V and 4 bases from J, the junction kept 4 bases outside the gene matches. The CDR3 length is 15 residues. Germline V gene lookup returns CDR1 SGDLS and CDR2 YYNGEE. The CDR3 loop is CASSVDQTGADTQYF. For the CDR3, the DNA is TGTGCCAGCAGCGTAGATCAGACAGGGGCAGATACGCAGTATTTT.

This clonotype was detected only a few times. The rearrangement joins TRBV10-3 to TRBJ2-3, with unresolved D. This CDR3 has 15 residues. The V end lost 0 bases, the J end lost 0 bases, and 7 bases lay between the germline ends. CDR1 ENHRY and CDR2 SYGVKD come from the germline V gene. CDR3 loop: CAISESSSSTDTQYF. CDR3 DNA sequence: TGTGCCATCAGTGAGTCAAGTTCTAGCACAGATACGCAGTATTTT.

The gene calls are TRBV11-2 and TRBJ2-5; D unclear. The V gene lost 1 base and the J gene lost 3 bases, with 12 bases spanning the gap. CDR3 length: 15 residues. Germline V gene data show CDR1 as SGHAT and CDR2 as FQNNGV. The CDR3 sequence is CASSLVPGSEETQYF. Here the CDR3 DNA reads TGTGCCAGCAGCTTAGTCCCCGGTTCTGAAGAGACCCAGTACTTC.

This clonotype was seen a handful of times. This chain uses TRBV6-6 with TRBJ1-1; TRBD1 aligns across 8 bases. CDR1 and CDR2 (germline): MNHNY, SVGAGI (reference sequence). The CDR3 covers 14 residues. After removal of 5 bases from V and 0 bases from J, the junction contained 2 bases not matched to a gene. CDR3 region: CASSTGGMNTEAFF. For the CDR3, the DNA is TGTGCCAGCAGTACAGGGGGTATGAACACTGAAGCTTTCTTT.

This clonotype was detected ten times or more. The chain recombines TRBV11-2 with TRBJ2-7; D gene uncertain. Germline values: CDR1 SGHAT, CDR2 FQNNGV. This CDR3 is 13 amino acids long. Trimming removed 0 bases from V and 6 bases from J, with 9 bases in between. In nucleotides, the CDR3 is TGTGCCAGCAGCTTAGAAAGCTCGGGCGAGCAGTACTTC. It translates to CASSLESSGEQYF.

The V call is TRBV7-2, the J call TRBJ2-3; D is unclear. Germline V gene data show CDR1 as SGHTA and CDR2 as FQGNSA. V was shortened by 0 bases and J by 0 bases, with 7 bases between the two germline ends. The CDR3 totals 15 residues. The CDR3 region has the DNA TGTGCCAGCAGCTTAGCACAGCGTAGCACAGATACGCAGTATTTT. Encoded protein: CASSLAQRSTDTQYF.

The chain has TRBV25-1 and TRBJ2-5, with TRBD1 identical over 8 bases. Germline V gives CDR1 MGHDK, CDR2 SYGVNS. The length of the CDR3 is 13 residues. Trimming cost V 6 bases and J 4 bases; bases outside gene matches: 4. CDR3 amino acids: CASRPGTGETQYF. Here the CDR3 DNA reads TGTGCCAGCAGACCCGGGACAGGAGAGACCCAGTACTTC.

This clonotype was seen repeatedly, ten times or more. CDR3 coding DNA: TGCAGCGTTGAACCAGGGACCCTTGGAGGGGAGACCCAGTACTTC. Translation gives CSVEPGTLGGETQYF. V is TRBV29-1 and J is TRBJ2-5; possible D gene TRBD2, 6 bases. The CDR3 is made up of 15 amino acids. Germline CDR1 SQVTM, CDR2 ANQGSEA. The germline V and J ends were trimmed by 2 bases and 5 bases, with 18 bases remaining between them. Using reference TRBV29-1 and TRBJ2-5 for the parts outside the CDR3, the full variable domain is SAVISQKPSRDICQRGTSLTIQCQVDSQVTMMFWYRQQPGQSLTLIATANQGSEATYESGFVIDKFPISRPNLTFSTLTVSNMSPEDSSIYLCSVEPGTLGGETQYFGPGTRLLVL.

The chain is built from TRBV7-2 and TRBJ1-3; 7 nucleotides align to TRBD1. After removal of 2 bases from V and 2 bases from J, the junction contained 3 bases not matched to a gene. Germline V CDR1 and CDR2: SGHTA, FQGNSA. There are 15 residues in the CDR3. The CDR3 loop is CASSLHGTAGNTIYF. The DNA of the CDR3 is TGTGCCAGCAGCTTACACGGGACAGCTGGAAACACCATATATTTT.

This clonotype came up many times. The chain couples TRBV4-1 to TRBJ1-1; the match to TRBD1 covers 8 bases. This CDR3 is 15 amino acids long. Trimming at V came to 4 bases and at J to 4 bases, leaving 8 bases not matched to a gene. The germline V gene encodes CDR1 MGHRA and CDR2 YSYEKL. The DNA of the CDR3 is TGCGCCAGCAGCCCCGGACAGGGTAGTAGCACTGAAGCTTTCTTT. Residues: CASSPGQGSSTEAFF.

The J gene is TRBJ2-7, the V gene TRBV20-1, with 7 bases lining up with TRBD2. This CDR3 comprises 13 residues. Per germline, CDR1 DFQATT and CDR2 SNEGSKA (reference sequence). Losses at the gene ends were 5 bases for V and 5 bases for J; bases not matched to a gene: 9. CDR3 sequence reads: CSAPPSGRHEQYF. As DNA, the CDR3 is TGCAGTGCTCCTCCCTCCGGGAGGCACGAGCAGTACTTC.